This TCR beta chain comes out of a study of control samples from healthy donors and cancer patients. V lost 6 bases to trimming and J lost 4 bases; unmatched junction nucleotides: 11. The CDR3 extends over 15 amino acids. Germline values: CDR1 SGHTA, CDR2 FQGNSA. This clone has just one count. Repertoires were generated with immunoSEQ multiplex PCR, while TCRdb's copy carries only in-frame clones and drops some. The sample has approximately 100,000 clones; roughly 84% are singletons. The chain couples TRBV7-2 to TRBJ1-1; 7 nucleotides align to TRBD1. The TCR originated in a woman in her thirties or forties in good health. Sequenced: blood. The CDR3 region has the DNA TGTGCCAGCAGACAAAGGTCCAACAGGGGCACTGAAGCTTTCTTT. It translates to CASRQRSNRGTEAFF.